The 4 T cell receptor beta chains below all came from one sample that was sequenced in a study of neoadjuvant anti-PD-1 for oral cavity cancer. The method was immunoSEQ multiplex PCR; TCRdb's version includes in-frame clones alone and lacks a portion of them. There are fewer than 90,000 clones in the sample; 70% to 85% occur only once, and about 3.1% lies in the top ten. The sample was PBMCs, taken before nivolumab (anti-PD-1) treatment. Source of these receptors: a person aged 35 to 85 with oral cavity squamous cell carcinoma.

The chain has TRBV28 and TRBJ2-1; 14 bases match TRBD2. J lost 10 bases, V lost 10 bases, and 9 bases had no gene match. The CDR3 runs to 14 residues. Germline CDR1 and CDR2: MDHEN and SYDVKM. The CDR3 protein is CATGGLAGVGEQFF. CDR3 nucleotide sequence: TGTGCCACCGGGGGACTAGCGGGAGTAGGGGAGCAGTTCTTC.

There are a few counts of this clone. The chain is built from TRBV6-5 and TRBJ2-1, with TRBD2 as a possible D gene (6 bases). V was pared by 4 bases and J by 5 bases, with 12 bases between. Per the germline V gene, CDR1 is MNHEY and CDR2 is SVGAGI. The CDR3 spans 14 residues. In DNA form, the CDR3 reads TGTGCCAGCAGTTTAGAACTAGCCCACAATGAGCAGTTCTTC. It codes for CASSLELAHNEQFF.

This clone occurred a few times. This chain connects TRBV29-1 to TRBJ1-1; TRBD1 agrees at 7 bases. Germline lookup yields CDR1 SQVTM and CDR2 ANQGSEA. CDR3 length: 12 residues. V dropped 6 bases and J dropped 4; count of bases not matched to a gene: 5. The CDR3 reads CSVGTEGTEAFF. The CDR3 DNA is TGCAGCGTAGGGACAGAGGGCACTGAAGCTTTCTTT.

This rearrangement joins TRBV5-1 to TRBJ2-7; TRBD2 aligns across 11 bases. Germline values: CDR1 SGHRS, CDR2 YFSETQ. V trimming: 4 bases; J trimming: 2 bases; junction bases outside the gene matches: 14. This CDR3 is 18 amino acids long. CDR3 protein: CASSKGITSGSRPYEQYF. The CDR3 nucleotides read TGCGCCAGCAGCAAGGGGATAACTAGCGGGAGCCGGCCCTACGAGCAGTACTTC.